Below, 19 T cell receptor beta chains from the same sample are listed, as sequenced in a study of neoadjuvant nivolumab and ipilimumab in lung cancer. TCRdb's copy holds only in-frame clones and misses some; the assay was immunoSEQ multiplex PCR. The table includes 20,000 to 25,000 clones, approximately 82% detected once. Sequenced material: peripheral blood, taken before neoadjuvant nivolumab, alone or with ipilimumab. These receptors came from an adult with non-small cell lung cancer.

V usage is TRBV30 and J usage is TRBJ2-1, with TRBD2 matching over 8 bases. Per germline, CDR1 GTSNPN and CDR2 SVGIG (reference sequence). CDR3 length: 14 amino acids. Trimming at V came to 3 bases and at J to 10 bases, leaving 11 bases not matched to a gene. In DNA, the CDR3 is TGTGCCTGGAGCTTGGCGGGAGGCGGGCGAGAGCAGTTCTTC. Its translation: CAWSLAGGGREQFF.

This chain connects TRBV6-5 to TRBJ1-1; weak D call: TRBD1 (6 bases). The CDR3 runs 13 residues. CDR1 is MNHEY, CDR2 SVGAGI, per germline. Trimming removed 6 bases at V and 4 bases at J, with 12 bases between. CDR3 sequence (DNA): TGTGCCAGCAGGCCGGGGGGGGCCACTGAAGCTTTCTTT. Translation: CASRPGGATEAFF.

This chain uses TRBV5-1 with TRBJ2-2; possible D gene TRBD2, 6 bases. V was cut by 3 bases and J by 1 base, with 10 bases left in between. The CDR3 covers 15 residues. Per germline, CDR1 SGHRS and CDR2 YFSETQ. CDR3: CASSSRTKNTGELFF. DNA for the CDR3: TGCGCCAGCAGCTCCCGGACTAAGAACACCGGGGAGCTGTTTTTT.

This clone was recorded a few times. V is TRBV6-5 and J is TRBJ1-2, with D tentatively TRBD1 (6 bases). This CDR3 region has 14 residues. Trimming removed 6 bases from V and 4 bases from J, with 15 bases in between. Germline V gene sequence: CDR1 MNHEY, CDR2 SVGAGI. CDR3: CASSQGGLPYGYTF. The DNA for the CDR3 is TGTGCCAGCAGCCAAGGGGGTCTCCCCTATGGCTACACCTTC.

This clone was detected once. V usage is TRBV28 and J usage is TRBJ2-7; 8 nucleotides match TRBD1. The germline gives CDR1 MDHEN, CDR2 SYDVKM. The length of the CDR3 is 15 residues. V gave up 4 bases and J gave up 7 bases; unmatched junction bases: 12. The CDR3 here is CASSSPGTGVREQYF. The CDR3 nucleotides read TGTGCCAGCAGTTCCCCCGGGACAGGAGTACGGGAGCAGTACTTC.

This rearrangement joins TRBV7-9 to TRBJ2-7; the D gene is possibly TRBD1 (5 bases). Germline CDR1 is SEHNR and CDR2 is FQNEAQ (reference sequence). The V gene lost 8 bases and the J gene lost 6 bases, with 23 bases spanning the gap. This CDR3 is 15 amino acids long. This chain's CDR3 is CASPIETASNLEQYF. The CDR3 coding sequence is TGTGCCAGCCCGATTGAGACAGCTAGTAACCTCGAGCAGTACTTC.

The chain joins TRBV5-4 to TRBJ2-3, with TRBD1 matching 7 bases. The V gene end was trimmed by 3 bases and the J gene end by 2 bases; junction bases not matched to a gene: 3. Germline CDR1 is SGHNT and CDR2 is YYREEE (reference sequence). The length of the CDR3 is 14 residues. The DNA of the CDR3 is TGTGCCAGCAGCTCCACAGGGGCCACAGATACGCAGTATTTT. As protein: CASSSTGATDTQYF.

The chain carries TRBV5-4 and TRBJ2-3, with 12 positions matching TRBD2. V gave up 1 base and J gave up 7 bases; unmatched junction bases: 7. CDR1 and CDR2 (germline): SGHNT, YYREEE (reference sequence). The CDR3 extends over 16 amino acids. CDR3 protein: CASSLLLAGGPNTQYF. The CDR3 bases are TGTGCCAGCAGCTTGTTACTAGCGGGAGGTCCAAATACGCAGTATTTT. Full variable domain (missing parts from reference TRBV5-4 and TRBJ2-3): ETGVTQSPTHLIKTRGQQVTLRCSSQSGHNTVSWYQQALGQGPQFIFQYYREEENGRGNFPPRFSGLQFPNYSSELNVNALELDDSALYLCASSLLLAGGPNTQYFGPGTRLTVL.

This CDR3 is CASSLQGGNTGELFF. The CDR3 DNA sequence: TGTGCCAGCAGCCTACAGGGGGGGAACACCGGGGAGCTGTTTTTT. The rearrangement joins TRBV7-3 to TRBJ2-2; TRBD1 aligns across 8 bases. V was pared by 5 bases and J by 1 base, with 3 bases of the junction left unmatched. The length of the CDR3 is 15 residues. CDR1 and CDR2 from the germline V gene are SGHTA and FQGTGA.

This chain links TRBV27 with TRBJ2-1; no clear D. The CDR3 covers 13 residues. The V and J ends lost 2 bases and 15 bases respectively, with 17 bases between them. Germline V gene sequence: CDR1 MNHEY, CDR2 SMNVEV (reference sequence). CDR3 DNA sequence: TGTGCCAGCAGTTTAGTCTTCACACACGATCGGTTCTTC. It translates to CASSLVFTHDRFF.

This clone was found once. This sequence joins TRBV7-2 and TRBJ1-1, with D possibly TRBD1 on 6 matching bases. The CDR3 covers 12 residues. The germline V gene encodes CDR1 SGHTA and CDR2 FQGNSA. The germline V and J ends were trimmed by 1 base and 12 bases, with 12 bases remaining between them. The chain's CDR3 is CASSLEDRSSFF. Here the CDR3 DNA reads TGTGCCAGCAGCTTAGAAGACAGGTCGTCTTTCTTT.

This chain connects TRBV18 to TRBJ1-1; D is unclear. The CDR3 loop spans 12 amino acids. The V end was cut by 6 bases, the J end by 11 bases, with 16 bases between. Germline CDR1 and CDR2: KGHSH and LQKENI. The CDR3 DNA reads TGTGCCAGCTCCGTTGATTTTGGCGAGGCTTTCTTT. Translating it yields CASSVDFGEAFF.

The chain carries TRBV2 and TRBJ2-7; TRBD2 is a possible D gene (6 bases). Trimming took off 10 bases at V and 0 bases at J, with 16 bases between the two ends. The CDR3 is made up of 14 amino acids. Germline CDR1 reads SNHLY; CDR2 reads FYNNEI. CDR3 sequence (DNA): TGTGCCATAACTACAAGCGGGCGCTCCTACGAGCAGTACTTC. This sequence encodes CAITTSGRSYEQYF.

V and J are TRBV20-1 and TRBJ1-1; TRBD1 aligns across 8 bases. The CDR3 runs 11 residues. Germline values: CDR1 DFQATT, CDR2 SNEGSKA (reference sequence). CDR3 in amino acids: CRVQGDTEAFF. The CDR3 DNA reads as TGCAGGGTACAGGGGGACACTGAAGCTTTCTTT.

This clone was observed a single time. The chain employs TRBV5-5 and TRBJ2-3; TRBD1 agrees at 7 bases. This CDR3 has 15 residues. CDR1 and CDR2 from the germline V gene are SGHKS and YYEKEE (reference sequence). V dropped 4 bases and J dropped 3; count of bases not matched to a gene: 8. CDR3 residues: CASSLGTVSTDTQYF. Written as DNA, the CDR3 is TGTGCCAGCAGCCTGGGGACAGTAAGTACAGATACGCAGTATTTT.

This clone was recorded only once. The V and J genes are TRBV19 and TRBJ2-7; D call uncertain. This CDR3 comprises 18 residues. V gave up 3 bases and J gave up 3 bases, with 24 bases separating them. Germline V gives CDR1 LNHDA, CDR2 SQIVND (reference sequence). The DNA for the CDR3 is TGTGCCAGTAGTATTGATCGGCCCTCATCCTCTAGACTCTACGAGCAGTACTTC. Amino acid sequence: CASSIDRPSSSRLYEQYF.

The rearrangement uses TRBV5-5 and TRBJ1-2; D call uncertain. Trimming took off 0 bases at V and 1 base at J, with 4 bases between the two ends. This CDR3 region has 13 residues. The germline V gene encodes CDR1 SGHKS and CDR2 YYEKEE (reference sequence). The CDR3 loop is CASSLDINYGYTF. The DNA of the CDR3 is TGTGCCAGCAGCTTGGACATTAACTATGGCTACACCTTC. The full variable domain, rest sourced from reference TRBV5-5 and TRBJ1-2, is DAGVTQSPTHLIKTRGQQVTLRCSPISGHKSVSWYQQVLGQGPQFIFQYYEKEERGRGNFPDRFSARQFPNYSSELNVNALLLGDSALYLCASSLDINYGYTFGSGTRLTVV.

The CDR3: CASRTTGRETQYF. DNA for the CDR3: TGTGCCAGCAGAACGACAGGGAGGGAGACCCAGTACTTC. The chain carries TRBV6-1 and TRBJ2-5; weak D call: TRBD1 (7 bases). The V end lost 6 bases, the J end lost 5 bases, and 13 bases lay between the germline ends. Germline V CDR1 and CDR2: MNHNS, SASEGT. The CDR3 runs 13 residues.

The V and J genes are TRBV7-9 and TRBJ2-3, with D hard to call. Trimming took 11 bases from V and 0 from J, leaving 12 bases between them. The V gene's germline CDR1 is SEHNR and CDR2 FQNEAQ (reference sequence). The CDR3 is 13 amino acids. CDR3 in DNA: TGTGCCGCCCACCCGGGCAGCACAGATACGCAGTATTTT. Translated, it gives CAAHPGSTDTQYF. Full variable domain (missing parts from reference TRBV7-9 and TRBJ2-3): DTGVSQNPRHKITKRGQNVTFRCDPISEHNRLYWYRQTLGQGPEFLTYFQNEAQLEKSRLLSDRFSAERPKGSFSTLEIQRTEQGDSAMYLCAAHPGSTDTQYFGPGTRLTVL.